This T cell receptor beta chain was identified during a study of metastatic and nonmetastatic thyroid tumors. Nobody among the patients had been given any treatment before thyroid surgery. The V gene end was trimmed by 4 bases and the J gene end by 0 bases; junction bases not matched to a gene: 18. The germline CDR1 and CDR2 sequences are PRHDT and FYEKMQ (reference sequence). The CDR3 has 22 amino acids. TCRdb re-clonotyped the PCR reads through MiXCR. The repertoire has some 19,000 clones, less than 20% of them found once; the top ten carry 25% to 35%. This clone was recorded at least ten times. The chain is built from TRBV13 and TRBJ2-1, with 13 bases fitting TRBD2. Sequenced: blood. This TCR was recovered from a female donor with papillary thyroid cancer or a benign thyroid nodule (not recorded which). Some clones in this sample may be carry-over from other donors' samples. The CDR3 DNA sequence: TGTGCCAGCAGCTCGACCTCGACTAGCGGGAGGCCGAGAGAGAGCTCCTACAATGAGCAGTTCTTC. Protein sequence: CASSSTSTSGRPRESSYNEQFF.